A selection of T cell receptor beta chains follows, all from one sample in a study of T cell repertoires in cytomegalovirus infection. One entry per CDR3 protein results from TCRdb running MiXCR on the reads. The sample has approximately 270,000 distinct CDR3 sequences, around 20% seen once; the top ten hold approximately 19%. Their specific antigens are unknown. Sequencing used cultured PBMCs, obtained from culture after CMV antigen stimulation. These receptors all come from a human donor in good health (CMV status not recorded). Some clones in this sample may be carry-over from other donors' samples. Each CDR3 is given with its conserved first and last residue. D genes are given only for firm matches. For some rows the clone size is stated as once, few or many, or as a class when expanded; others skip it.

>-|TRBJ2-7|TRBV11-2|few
TGTGCCAGCAGCCCTGTAAGCGCATCAACCTCCTACGAGCAGTACTTC
CASSPVSASTSYEQYF
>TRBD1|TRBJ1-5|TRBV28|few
TGTGCCAGCAGCCCATGGACAGGGGGCGATCAGCCCCAGCATTTT
CASSPWTGGDQPQHF
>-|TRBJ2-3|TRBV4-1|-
TGCGCCAGCAGCCGACAGGTAAACGAGGATACGCAGTATTTT
CASSRQVNEDTQYF
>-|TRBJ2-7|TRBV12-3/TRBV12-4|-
TGTGCCAGAGTTTCGAAGTCGGCCTACTACTCCTACGAGCAGTACTTC
CARVSKSAYYSYEQYF
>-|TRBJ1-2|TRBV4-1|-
TGCGCCAGCAGCCCACCGGGGACACCCTTCAACTATGGCTACACCTTC
CASSPPGTPFNYGYTF
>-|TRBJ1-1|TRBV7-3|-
TGTGCCAGCAGTCCAGTCGGGGTGAACACTGAAGCTTTCTTT
CASSPVGVNTEAFF
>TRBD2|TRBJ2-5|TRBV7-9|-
TGTGCCAGCAGCCCGACCGGGACTATGAAGACCCAGTACTTC
CASSPTGTMKTQYF
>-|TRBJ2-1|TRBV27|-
TGTGCCAGCAGTTTACACAGGGGGGGGGAGCAGTTCTTC
CASSLHRGGEQFF
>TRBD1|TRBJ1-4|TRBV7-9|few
TGTGCCAGCAGCTCAGGACAGGAAGAAAAACTGTTTTTT
CASSSGQEEKLFF
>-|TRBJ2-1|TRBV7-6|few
TGTGCCAGCAGCCGACGAGGGGTAGGGTTAAATGAGCAGTTCTTC
CASSRRGVGLNEQFF
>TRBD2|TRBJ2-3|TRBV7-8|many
TGTGCCAGCAGCTCCACTAGCGGGACCACAGATACGCAGTATTTT
CASSSTSGTTDTQYF
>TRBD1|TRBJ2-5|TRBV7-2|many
TGTGCCAGCAGCAAAACCGGACAGGTTGTAAGGGGAGAGACCCAGTACTTC
CASSKTGQVVRGETQYF
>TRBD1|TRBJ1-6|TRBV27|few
TGTGCCAGCACCACCCGGGACAGGAGCTCCTATAATTCACCCCTCCACTTT
CASTTRDRSSYNSPLHF
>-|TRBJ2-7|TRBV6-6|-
TGTGCCAGCAGTGACTTCGGGACCCTCTCCTACGAGCAGTACTTC
CASSDFGTLSYEQYF
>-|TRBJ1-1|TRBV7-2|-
TGTGCCAGCAGCTCACATTCAGGGAGCACTGAAGCTTTCTTT
CASSSHSGSTEAFF